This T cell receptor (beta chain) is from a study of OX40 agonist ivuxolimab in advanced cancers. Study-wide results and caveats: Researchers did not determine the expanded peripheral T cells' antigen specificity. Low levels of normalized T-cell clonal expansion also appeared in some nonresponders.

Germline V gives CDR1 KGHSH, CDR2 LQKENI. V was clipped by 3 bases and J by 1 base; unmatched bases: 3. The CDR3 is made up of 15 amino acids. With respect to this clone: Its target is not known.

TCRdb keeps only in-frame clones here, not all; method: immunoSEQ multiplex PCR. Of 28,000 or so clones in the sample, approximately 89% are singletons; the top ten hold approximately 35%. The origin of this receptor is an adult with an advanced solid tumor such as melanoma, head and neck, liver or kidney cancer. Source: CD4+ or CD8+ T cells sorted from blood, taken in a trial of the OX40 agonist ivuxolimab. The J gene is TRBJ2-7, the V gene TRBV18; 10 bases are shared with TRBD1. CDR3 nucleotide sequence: TGTGCCAGCTCACCCCGGGACAGGGGTTCCTACGAGCAGTACTTC. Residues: CASSPRDRGSYEQYF.